This T cell receptor (beta chain) was identified during a study of identical twins listed by TCRdb under 2016. Regarding the research as a whole: To test whether fetal clonotypes persist, this study deep-sequenced TCR alpha and beta repertoires from monozygotic twins, from unrelated adults of various ages, and from cord blood. To rule out contamination, the twin experiments were replicated at different times with different library preparation protocols.

Every donor in the study was a healthy Caucasian. Three pairs of female monozygotic twins, all aged about 18 to 30 years, made up the twin cohort. Positive isolation kits from Invitrogen were used to isolate the CD4+ and CD8+ T cell populations. The germline V gene supplies CDR1 SQVTM and CDR2 ANQGSEA. The CDR3 extends over 13 residues, inclusive of both ends. Just CDR3 DNA is preserved here, 39 bases in frame from base 1. V is pared back by 3 bases and J by 0 bases, with 9 bases lying between the germline termini. Broad study findings and their caveats: Compared with coincidental sharing between unrelated individuals, out-of-frame TCR alpha sequences shared between twins showed an excess of sequences with low generation probability. Out-of-frame TCR alpha sharing in monozygotic twins was systematically underestimated by recombination models, whereas sharing between unrelated individuals was in agreement with the recombination models. Zero-insertion analyses could be partly confounded by invariant T cells such as MAIT and iNKT, though diverse VJ usage argued against such confounding for most clonotypes. Abundant cord blood beta clonotypes had fewer insertions, young adult naive repertoires showed a similar but weaker trend, and memory repertoires showed no such trend. Because the same donors could not be followed over many years, the conclusions depended on cross-sectional statistical analysis. The excess sharing between twins in beta out-of-frame sequences was weaker because fewer shared sequences reduced the signal-to-noise ratio.

The receptor library was made with 5' RACE. TCRdb records Illumina HiSeq 2000 as the sequencer. A universal primer binding site was introduced by template switching, and a unique molecular identifier was present in the final cDNA, enabling accurate counting of TCR cDNA molecules. First-strand cDNA for TCR alpha and beta chains was synthesized from specific primers in the conserved constant-segment region. To control for contamination, every cDNA library was double barcoded, receiving both a SMART-Mk sample barcode and Illumina barcodes. TruSeq adapter sequences along with Illumina sample barcodes were introduced in two successive PCR steps. The TCR alpha and beta cDNA libraries were sequenced on the Illumina HiSeq platform using custom primers. The paper's data handling went like this. MiGEC processed the raw reads to extract unique molecular identifiers, while MiXCR was used to determine the CDR3 positions. Recombination models were inferred per individual with the repgenHMM and IGoR tools using an EM algorithm. Shared clonotype analysis was performed with the tcR package in R, normalizing sharing by the product of cloneset sizes. To study raw recombination without the effects of thymic and clonal selection, out-of-frame nonproductive sequences were analyzed. TCRdb reanalyzed the raw reads on its own, using fastp at Q25 for trimming and MiXCR for clone calling, and kept in-frame beta chains. Every entry covers one CDR3 protein and lists the most common genes and DNA from its rows. It is TCRdb's table, rather than the study itself, that gives the V and J calls and clone size. The sample profile shows 250,000 to 350,000 distinct CDR3 sequences; just under 9.5% of them were found once. The ten top clones hold roughly 6.8% of the sample.

Regarding this clonotype: The antigen it binds to is not known. Lacking the conserved final phenylalanine or tryptophan, this CDR3 likely reflects a read error.

These same data were also listed under a study on yellow fever vaccine responses in identical twins. The second study reports: According to the authors, the vaccine-induced T cell response in identical twins seemed to be partly convergent and partly specific to each individual. In the study, vaccine-responding T cell clones were precisely tracked in identical twins.

This sequence originates from a woman under 30 in good health. Sequencing was carried out using CD8+ T cells sorted from blood. The rearrangement combines TRBV29-1 with TRBJ2-7; TRBD2 is a weak D gene call, 6 bases matching. The CDR3 corresponds to CSVERLDSYEQYS. The nucleotides are TGCAGCGTTGAGAGACTAGACTCCTACGAGCAGTACTCC.